This TCR beta chain was documented in a study of cytomegalovirus exposure and HLA in healthy donors. Germline CDR1 LNHDA, CDR2 SQIVND (reference sequence). The length of the CDR3 is 17 residues. With 3 bases clipped from V and 0 bases from J, the junction kept 5 bases outside the gene matches. PCR involved 60 Vbeta and 13 Jbeta primers. Assay: immunoSEQ multiplex PCR; the TCRdb copy retains only in-frame clones and omits some. The sample carries roughly 160,000 clones, under 90% recorded once. The rearrangement links TRBV19 to TRBJ1-5; 10 bases align to TRBD1. The specimen sequenced was PBMCs. This clonotype originated in a man under 40 in good health and CMV-seronegative. CDR3 residues: CASSIDRGLISNQPQHF. DNA for the CDR3: TGTGCCAGTAGTATTGACAGGGGGCTGATTAGCAATCAGCCCCAGCATTTT.